These 24 T cell receptor beta chains originate from one sample sequenced in a study of blood T cells in healthy people across ages. Primed by a sample-barcoded 5' primer and a J-beta primer mix, a second PCR proceeded for about 6 to 12 cycles. TCRdb passed the 5' RACE reads through MiXCR, listing each CDR3 protein once. The sample has around 1.5 million distinct CDR3 sequences; about 35% are singletons. Sequenced material: blood. The receptors originated from a woman aged 30 to 39 in good health.

V is TRBV2 and J is TRBJ2-3, with D tentatively TRBD1 (5 bases). The CDR3 is 13 residues long. V lost 4 bases and J lost 2, with 7 bases in between. Germline CDR1 SNHLY, CDR2 FYNNEI. CDR3 amino acids: CASSGTHTDTQYF. In nucleotides, the CDR3 is TGTGCCAGCAGTGGGACACACACAGATACGCAGTATTTT.

Only a few counts were recorded for this clonotype. This chain uses TRBV4-1 with TRBJ2-3; no definite D call. The V gene's germline CDR1 is MGHRA and CDR2 YSYEKL. V was shortened by 4 bases and J by 5 bases, with 10 bases between the two germline ends. CDR3 length equals 13 residues. The CDR3 DNA reads as TGCGCCAGCAGCCTTATACCGGGAGATACGCAGTATTTT. Protein sequence: CASSLIPGDTQYF.

CDR3 amino acids: CATQASQETQYF. The CDR3 nucleotides are TGTGCCACTCAGGCGTCCCAAGAGACCCAGTACTTC. V gene TRBV7-9 combines with J gene TRBJ2-5, with D unresolved. V shed 10 bases and J shed 1 base, with 10 bases lying between them. The CDR3 is 12 residues long. Germline CDR1 is SEHNR and CDR2 is FQNEAQ (reference sequence).

Notes on this clonotype: This sequence may be a read error, since a much larger clone differs from it by one base. This chain connects TRBV20-1 to TRBJ2-1; 7 nucleotides align to TRBD2. With V trimmed by 3 bases and J by 4 bases, 3 bases remained unmatched. The CDR3 has 13 amino acids. The germline gives CDR1 DFQATT, CDR2 SNEGSKA (reference sequence). As DNA, the CDR3 is TGCAGTGCTAGTCCAGCGGGGTACAATGAGCAGTTCTTC. This sequence encodes CSASPAGYNEQFF.

This rearrangement joins TRBV27 to TRBJ2-1; D call uncertain. CDR1 and CDR2 from the germline V gene are MNHEY and SMNVEV (reference sequence). This CDR3 contains 17 residues. V was cut by 7 bases and J by 10 bases, with 29 bases left in between. The CDR3 spells CASILRIRPEKPLEQFF. The CDR3 DNA sequence: TGTGCCAGCATTCTCCGGATCCGACCGGAAAAACCCCTCGAGCAGTTCTTC.

The chain has TRBV11-2 and TRBJ1-6; D call uncertain. Germline CDR1 is SGHAT and CDR2 is FQNNGV. The CDR3 sequence is 16 residues long. V was pared by 1 base and J by 9 bases, with 16 bases between. The CDR3 nucleotides read TGTGCCAGCAGCTTAGCCCCCTCCCTCGTGAGTTCACCCCTCCACTTT. Protein product: CASSLAPSLVSSPLHF.

This clonotype occurred a few times. This sequence joins TRBV7-7 and TRBJ2-7, with D perhaps matching TRBD2 (5 bases). CDR3 length equals 14 residues. CDR1 and CDR2 (germline): SSHAT, FNYEAQ (reference sequence). The germline V and J ends were trimmed by 1 base and 12 bases, with 19 bases remaining between them. CDR3 in DNA: TGTGCCAGCAGCTTAGGACTAACCGAAGAGACCCGGTACTTC. This encodes CASSLGLTEETRYF. The variable domain in full, completed from reference TRBV7-7 and TRBJ2-7, reads GAGVSQSPRYKVTKRGQDVTLRCDPISSHATLYWYQQALGQGPEFLTYFNYEAQPDKSGLPSDRFSAERPEGSISTLTIQRTEQRDSAMYRCASSLGLTEETRYFGPGTRLTVT.

This clonotype was counted a few times. The CDR3, as DNA: TGTGCCAGCAGCTTAGGATTCCCTCTAGCCGGGCGTCACAATGAGCAGTTCTTC. Translated, it gives CASSLGFPLAGRHNEQFF. The chain carries TRBV7-2 and TRBJ2-1; a possible D gene is TRBD2 (5 bases). V was cut by 1 base and J by 5 bases, with 21 bases left in between. Looked up from germline, CDR1 is SGHTA and CDR2 is FQGNSA. The CDR3 covers 18 residues.

This chain joins TRBV20-1 and TRBJ1-1; no clear D. V lost 4 bases, J lost 1 base, and 7 bases lay in between. The germline gives CDR1 DFQATT, CDR2 SNEGSKA (reference sequence). The CDR3 has 12 amino acids. CDR3 bases: TGCAGTGCTAAGTGGGGGAACACTGAAGCTTTCTTT. Translation: CSAKWGNTEAFF.

This clonotype was recorded at least ten times. This chain connects TRBV4-1 to TRBJ2-3; 7 bases align to TRBD2. Germline CDR1 is MGHRA and CDR2 is YSYEKL. There are 15 residues in the CDR3. Unmatched junction bases numbered 10, after V lost 4 bases and J lost 6 bases. The CDR3 DNA reads TGCGCCAGCAGCCCTGGGGGGAGGGGTGTTGATACGCAGTATTTT. It encodes CASSPGGRGVDTQYF.

The table lists this clonotype with a few counts. J is TRBJ2-7 and V is TRBV12-3 or TRBV12-4; D is unclear. The ends were cut back, 2 bases at V and 1 base at J, with 12 bases in the middle. The CDR3 runs 15 residues. The CDR3 region is CASSLLSSPSYEQYF. CDR3 DNA sequence: TGTGCCAGCAGTTTATTGTCCTCCCCTTCCTACGAGCAGTACTTC.

This clonotype was found a few times. The V gene is TRBV7-9, the J gene TRBJ2-3; a weak D match, TRBD2 (6 bases). The ends were cut back, 8 bases at V and 3 bases at J, with 15 bases in the middle. The CDR3 length is 14 residues. Germline V lookup: CDR1 SEHNR, CDR2 FQNEAQ (reference sequence). Here the CDR3 reads CASGSGAATDTQYF. The CDR3 region has the DNA TGTGCCAGCGGTTCGGGAGCCGCGACAGATACGCAGTATTTT.

The chain is built from TRBV13 and TRBJ2-1, with TRBD2 matching 12 bases. The CDR3 is made up of 14 amino acids. The germline CDR1 and CDR2 sequences are PRHDT and FYEKMQ (reference sequence). V lost 3 bases and J lost 10; bases outside the gene matches: 4. CDR3 DNA: TGTGCCAGCAGCTTGGCTAGCGGGGGGGACGAGCAGTTCTTC. It codes for CASSLASGGDEQFF.

This clonotype was counted only a few times. V and J are TRBV5-4 and TRBJ2-1, with 8 nucleotides matching TRBD2. The J segment lost 2 bases and the V segment lost 1 base, leaving 8 bases of the junction unmatched. The CDR3 runs 17 residues. Germline assignment: CDR1 SGHNT and CDR2 YYREEE (reference sequence). Here the CDR3 reads CASSLNSGTRTYNEQFF. CDR3 in DNA: TGTGCCAGCAGCTTGAATAGCGGGACCCGGACCTACAATGAGCAGTTCTTC.

As for this clonotype: The germline gene is not matched at one end of the junction; a read error may be the cause. The chain is built from TRBV6-6 and TRBJ1-5, with a weak D call TRBD1 (5 bases). The V gene's germline CDR1 is MNHNY and CDR2 SVGAGI (reference sequence). The CDR3 runs to 15 residues. CDR3 protein: CASSDSDSFDQPQHF. The CDR3 region has the DNA TGTGCCAGCAGTGACTCCGACAGTTTCGATCAGCCCCAGCATTTT.

This chain connects TRBV18 to TRBJ2-6; possible D gene TRBD1, 6 bases. Germline CDR1 reads KGHSH; CDR2 reads LQKENI. The CDR3 has 15 amino acids. V dropped 6 bases and J dropped 2 bases, with 11 bases sitting between them. This CDR3 reads CASSAGAPGANVLTF. DNA for the CDR3: TGTGCCAGCTCGGCAGGGGCCCCTGGGGCCAACGTCCTGACTTTC.

The chain links TRBV3-1 to TRBJ2-6; D not certain. The CDR3 is 14 amino acids. Germline assignment: CDR1 LGHDT and CDR2 YNNKEL (reference sequence). V gave up 0 bases and J gave up 9 bases, with 9 bases separating them. As DNA, the CDR3 is TGTGCCAGCAGCCAAGATTTTGTAGGCAACGTCCTGACTTTC. Translation: CASSQDFVGNVLTF.

This chain joins TRBV20-1 and TRBJ2-1; 12 nucleotides align to TRBD2. Germline-derived CDR1 and CDR2 are DFQATT and SNEGSKA (reference sequence). This CDR3 spans 16 amino acids. J lost 2 bases, V lost 2 bases, and 4 bases had no gene match. The CDR3 reads CSARSRTSGTYNEQFF. The DNA of the CDR3 is TGCAGTGCTAGATCCCGGACTAGCGGGACCTACAATGAGCAGTTCTTC.

There are many counts of this clonotype. J is TRBJ2-1 and V is TRBV4-1; TRBD2 matches 9 bases. The CDR3 totals 15 residues. Looked up from germline, CDR1 is MGHRA and CDR2 is YSYEKL. J gave up 4 bases and V 2 bases, and 3 bases lay outside the gene matches. Here the CDR3 reads CASSQLAGLYNEQFF. CDR3 sequence (DNA): TGCGCCAGCAGCCAACTAGCGGGGTTGTACAATGAGCAGTTCTTC.

As to this clonotype: A clone one base away is much larger, so this may be a read error. This sequence joins TRBV7-9 and TRBJ2-4, with D unresolved. TRBJ2-7 matches the DNA end more closely, so the J call is doubtful. The CDR3 spans 13 residues. In germline, CDR1 is SEHNR, CDR2 FQNEAQ (reference sequence). CDR3 in amino acids: CASSPRNRYEQYF. The DNA for the CDR3 is TGTGCCAGCAGCCCCCGGAACCGTTACGAGCAGTACTTC.

The rearrangement uses TRBV3-1 and TRBJ1-1; D is undetermined. Trimming took 4 bases from V and 7 from J, leaving 13 bases between them. CDR3 length: 13 amino acids. Per the germline V gene, CDR1 is LGHDT and CDR2 is YNNKEL (reference sequence). Here the CDR3 reads CASSRKGLSEAFF. As DNA, the CDR3 is TGTGCCAGCAGCCGTAAAGGGTTAAGTGAAGCTTTCTTT.

V usage is TRBV19 and J usage is TRBJ1-2; D call uncertain. The V end lost 7 bases, the J end lost 0 bases, and 12 bases lay between the germline ends. This CDR3 comprises 14 residues. Germline V gene lookup returns CDR1 LNHDA and CDR2 SQIVND (reference sequence). For the CDR3, the DNA is TGTGCCAGTACTAGGCAGAGTACTAACTATGGCTACACCTTC. Translation gives CASTRQSTNYGYTF.

The V call is TRBV28, the J call TRBJ1-5; 7 nucleotides match TRBD1. The CDR3 totals 16 residues. In germline, CDR1 is MDHEN, CDR2 SYDVKM. The ends lost 6 bases at V and 0 bases at J; junction bases unmatched: 8. Written as DNA, the CDR3 is TGTGCCAGCAGGGAGGGGGCAGGCTATAGCAATCAGCCCCAGCATTTT. Protein sequence: CASREGAGYSNQPQHF.

The genes are TRBV20-1 and TRBJ1-4; perhaps TRBD1 as D (6 bases). The CDR3 is 16 residues long. Germline V gene lookup returns CDR1 DFQATT and CDR2 SNEGSKA (reference sequence). V was clipped by 3 bases and J by 3 bases, with 17 bases between them. The CDR3 loop reads CSASLGGGRPNEKLFF. The CDR3 nucleotides are TGCAGTGCTAGCTTAGGGGGGGGCAGGCCTAATGAAAAACTGTTTTTT.